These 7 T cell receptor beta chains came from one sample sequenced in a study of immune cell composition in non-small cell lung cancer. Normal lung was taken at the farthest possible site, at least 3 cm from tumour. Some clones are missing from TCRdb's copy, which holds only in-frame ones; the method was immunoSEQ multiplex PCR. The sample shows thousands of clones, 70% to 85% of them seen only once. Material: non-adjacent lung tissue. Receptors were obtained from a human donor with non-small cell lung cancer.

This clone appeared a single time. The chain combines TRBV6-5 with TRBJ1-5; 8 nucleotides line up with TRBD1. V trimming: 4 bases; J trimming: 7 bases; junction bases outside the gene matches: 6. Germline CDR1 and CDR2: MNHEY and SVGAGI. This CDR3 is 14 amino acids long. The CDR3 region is CASSSTGEGQPQHF. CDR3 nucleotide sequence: TGTGCCAGCAGTTCGACAGGGGAGGGACAGCCCCAGCATTTT.

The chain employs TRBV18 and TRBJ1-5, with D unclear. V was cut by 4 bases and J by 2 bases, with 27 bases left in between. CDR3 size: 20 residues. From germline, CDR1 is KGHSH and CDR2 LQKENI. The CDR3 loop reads CASSRFAPSTGGLGNQPQHF. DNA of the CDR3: TGTGCCAGCTCACGGTTTGCCCCCTCGACGGGAGGGCTTGGCAATCAGCCCCAGCATTTT.

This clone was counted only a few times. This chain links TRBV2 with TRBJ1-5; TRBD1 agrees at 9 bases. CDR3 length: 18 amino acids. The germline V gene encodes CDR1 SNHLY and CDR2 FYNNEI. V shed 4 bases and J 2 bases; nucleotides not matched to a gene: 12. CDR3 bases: TGTGCCAGCAGTGCGATCTCTGACACAGGGGGCGGCAATCAGCCCCAGCATTTT. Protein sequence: CASSAISDTGGGNQPQHF.

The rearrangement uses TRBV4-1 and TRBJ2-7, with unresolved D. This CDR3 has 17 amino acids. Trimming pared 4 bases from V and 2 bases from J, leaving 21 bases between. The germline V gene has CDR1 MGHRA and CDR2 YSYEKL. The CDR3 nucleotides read TGCGCCAGCAGCCTAAACATCGACCCGCTGAGGACCTACGAGCAGTACTTC. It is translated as CASSLNIDPLRTYEQYF.

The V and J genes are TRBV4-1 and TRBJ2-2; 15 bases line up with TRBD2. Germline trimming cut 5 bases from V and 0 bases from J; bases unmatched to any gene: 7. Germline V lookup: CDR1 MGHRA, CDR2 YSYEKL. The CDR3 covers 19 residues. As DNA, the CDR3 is TGCGCCAGCAGCGCGGGACTAGCGGGAGGTCTTCCGAACACCGGGGAGCTGTTTTTT. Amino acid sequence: CASSAGLAGGLPNTGELFF.

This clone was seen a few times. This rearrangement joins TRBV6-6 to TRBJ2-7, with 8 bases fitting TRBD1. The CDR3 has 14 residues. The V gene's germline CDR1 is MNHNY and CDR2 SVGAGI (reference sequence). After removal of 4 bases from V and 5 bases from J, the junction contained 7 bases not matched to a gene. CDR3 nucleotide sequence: TGTGCCAGCAGTTTGACAGGGGAAGAGGACGAGCAGTACTTC. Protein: CASSLTGEEDEQYF.

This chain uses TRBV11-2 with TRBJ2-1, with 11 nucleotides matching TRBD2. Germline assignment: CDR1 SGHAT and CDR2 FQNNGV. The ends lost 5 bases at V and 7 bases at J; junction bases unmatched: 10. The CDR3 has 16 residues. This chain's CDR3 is CASSTPGLAALNEQFF. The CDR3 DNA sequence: TGTGCCAGCAGCACTCCGGGACTAGCGGCCTTGAATGAGCAGTTCTTC.